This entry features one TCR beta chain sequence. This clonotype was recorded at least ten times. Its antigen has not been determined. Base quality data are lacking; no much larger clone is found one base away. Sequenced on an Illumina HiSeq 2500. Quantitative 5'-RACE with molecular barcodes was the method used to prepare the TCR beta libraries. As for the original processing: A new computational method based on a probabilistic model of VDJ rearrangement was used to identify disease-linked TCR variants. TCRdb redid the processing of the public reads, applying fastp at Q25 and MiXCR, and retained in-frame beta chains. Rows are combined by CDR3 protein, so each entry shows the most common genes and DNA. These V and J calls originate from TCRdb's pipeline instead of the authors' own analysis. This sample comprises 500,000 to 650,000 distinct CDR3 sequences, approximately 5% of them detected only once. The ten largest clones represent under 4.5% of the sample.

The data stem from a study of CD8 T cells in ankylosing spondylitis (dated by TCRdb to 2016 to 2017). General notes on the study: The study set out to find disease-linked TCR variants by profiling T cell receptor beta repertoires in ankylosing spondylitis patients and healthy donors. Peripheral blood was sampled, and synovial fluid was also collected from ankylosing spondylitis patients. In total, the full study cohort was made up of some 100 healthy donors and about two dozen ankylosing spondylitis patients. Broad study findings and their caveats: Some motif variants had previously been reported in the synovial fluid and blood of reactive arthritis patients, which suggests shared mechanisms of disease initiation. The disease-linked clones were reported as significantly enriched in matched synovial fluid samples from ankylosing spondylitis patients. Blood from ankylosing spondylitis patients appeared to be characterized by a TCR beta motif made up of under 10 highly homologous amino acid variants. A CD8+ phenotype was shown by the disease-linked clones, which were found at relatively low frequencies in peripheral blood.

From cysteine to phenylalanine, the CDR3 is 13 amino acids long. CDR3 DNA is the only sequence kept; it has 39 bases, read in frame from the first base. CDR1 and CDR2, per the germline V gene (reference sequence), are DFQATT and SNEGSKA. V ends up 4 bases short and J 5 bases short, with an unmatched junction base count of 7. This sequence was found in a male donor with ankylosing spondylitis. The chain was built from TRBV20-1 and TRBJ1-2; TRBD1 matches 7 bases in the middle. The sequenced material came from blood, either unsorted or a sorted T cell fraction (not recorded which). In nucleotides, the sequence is TGCAGTGCTATCGACGGGACAGATTATGGCTACACCTTC. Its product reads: CSAIDGTDYGYTF.